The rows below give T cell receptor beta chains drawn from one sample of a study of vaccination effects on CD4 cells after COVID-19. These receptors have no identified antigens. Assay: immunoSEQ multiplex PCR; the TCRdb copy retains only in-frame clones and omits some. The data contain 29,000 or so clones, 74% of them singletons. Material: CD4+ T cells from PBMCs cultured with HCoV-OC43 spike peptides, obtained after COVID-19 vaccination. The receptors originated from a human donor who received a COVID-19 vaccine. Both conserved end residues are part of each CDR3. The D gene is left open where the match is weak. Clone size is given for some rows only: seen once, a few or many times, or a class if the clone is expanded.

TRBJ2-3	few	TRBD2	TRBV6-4	CASSDSSGGADTQYF	TGTGCCAGCAGTGACTCTAGCGGGGGGGCCGATACGCAGTATTTT
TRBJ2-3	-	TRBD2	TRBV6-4	CASSAGGETDTQYF	TGTGCCAGCAGTGCGGGAGGAGAAACAGATACGCAGTATTTT
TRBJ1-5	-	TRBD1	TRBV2	CASSSGQGNQPQHF	TGTGCCAGCAGCTCGGGACAGGGGAATCAGCCCCAGCATTTT
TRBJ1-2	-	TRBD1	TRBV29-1	CSVEGQNYGYTF	TGCAGCGTTGAGGGACAGAACTATGGCTACACCTTC
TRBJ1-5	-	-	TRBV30	CAWSLGGSGNQPQHF	TGTGCCTGGAGCCTAGGAGGATCGGGCAATCAGCCCCAGCATTTT
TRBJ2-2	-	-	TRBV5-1	CASRLQGPANTGELFF	TGCGCCAGCAGACTACAGGGCCCCGCGAACACCGGGGAGCTGTTTTTT
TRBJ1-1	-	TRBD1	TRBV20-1	CSASPGGGEAFF	TGCAGTGCTAGTCCAGGGGGTGGGGAAGCTTTCTTT
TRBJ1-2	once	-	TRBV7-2	CASSFDRQYGYTF	TGTGCCAGCAGCTTTGACAGGCAATATGGCTACACCTTC
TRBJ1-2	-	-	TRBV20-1	CSARDNGYTF	TGCAGTGCCCGGGACAACGGCTACACCTTC
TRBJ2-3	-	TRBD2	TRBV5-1	CASSGLAGGTDTQYF	TGCGCCAGCAGCGGTCTAGCGGGGGGCACAGATACGCAGTATTTT
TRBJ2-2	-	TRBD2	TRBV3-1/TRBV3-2	CASSQLASGSIFGGELFF	TGTGCCAGCAGCCAATTAGCTAGCGGGAGTATTTTTGGCGGGGAGCTGTTTTTT
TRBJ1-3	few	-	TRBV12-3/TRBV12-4	CASRRSSVDTIYF	TGTGCCAGCCGCAGGTCGTCAGTAGACACCATATATTTT
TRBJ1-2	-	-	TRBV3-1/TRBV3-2	CASSQRGGYTF	TGTGCCAGCAGCCAACGGGGCGGCTACACCTTC
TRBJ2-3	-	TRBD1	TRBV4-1	CASSLELTGQARTDTQYF	TGCGCCAGCAGCCTAGAGTTGACGGGACAGGCCCGCACAGATACGCAGTATTTT
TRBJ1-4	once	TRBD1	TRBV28	CASSTGGRNEKLFF	TGTGCCAGCAGCACAGGGGGCAGGAATGAAAAACTGTTTTTT
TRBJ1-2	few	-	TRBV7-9	CASSLDLDGYTF	TGTGCCAGCAGCTTAGATTTGGATGGCTACACCTTC
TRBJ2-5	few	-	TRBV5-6	CASSLGGGVETQYF	TGTGCCAGCAGCTTGGGAGGAGGAGTGGAGACCCAGTACTTC
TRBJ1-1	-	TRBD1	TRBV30	CAWSPRQGARTKVTEAFF	TGTGCCTGGAGTCCTCGCCAGGGGGCGCGAACTAAGGTCACTGAAGCTTTCTTT
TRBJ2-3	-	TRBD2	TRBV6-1	CASSEGASGGVGRDTQYF	TGTGCCAGCAGTGAAGGGGCTAGCGGGGGAGTTGGGAGGGATACGCAGTATTTT
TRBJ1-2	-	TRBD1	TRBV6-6	CASTAQGHYGYTF	TGTGCCAGCACTGCACAGGGGCACTATGGCTACACCTTC
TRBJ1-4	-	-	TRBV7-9	CASSLGSEKLFF	TGTGCCAGCAGCTTAGGGAGTGAAAAACTGTTTTTT
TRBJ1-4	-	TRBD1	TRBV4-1	CASSLTGTGGDYSEKLFF	TGCGCCAGCAGCTTAACCGGGACAGGGGGCGATTATAGTGAAAAACTGTTTTTT
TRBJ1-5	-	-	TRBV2	CASRTGPSNQPQHF	TGTGCCAGCAGGACCGGGCCTAGCAATCAGCCCCAGCATTTT
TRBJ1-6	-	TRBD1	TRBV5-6	CASSSPGGSYNSPLHF	TGTGCCAGCAGCTCTCCAGGGGGCTCCTATAATTCACCCCTCCACTTT
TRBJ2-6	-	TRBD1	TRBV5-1	CASSLASQGASGANVLTF	TGCGCCAGCAGCTTGGCATCCCAGGGGGCGTCTGGGGCCAACGTCCTGACTTTC
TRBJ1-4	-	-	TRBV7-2	CASSLDSGRTNEKLFF	TGTGCCAGCAGCTTAGATTCAGGAAGGACTAATGAAAAACTGTTTTTT
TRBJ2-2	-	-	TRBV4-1	CASSPGTVGAGDTGELFF	TGCGCCAGCAGCCCCGGAACGGTGGGGGCAGGGGACACCGGGGAGCTGTTTTTT
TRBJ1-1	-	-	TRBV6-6	CASSYAAGETEAFF	TGTGCCAGCAGTTACGCGGCAGGGGAAACTGAAGCTTTCTTT
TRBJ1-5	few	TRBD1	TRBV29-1	CSAAGTGRQPQHF	TGCAGCGCTGCCGGGACAGGGCGACAGCCCCAGCATTTT
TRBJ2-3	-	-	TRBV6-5	CASRETGDTQYF	TGTGCCAGCAGGGAGACAGGTGATACGCAGTATTTT
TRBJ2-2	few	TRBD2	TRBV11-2	CASSLTSGRAGELFF	TGTGCCAGCAGCTTGACTAGCGGGAGGGCCGGGGAGCTGTTTTTT
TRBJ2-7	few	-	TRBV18	CASSPRPDSYEQYF	TGTGCCAGCTCACCAAGACCCGACTCCTACGAGCAGTACTTC
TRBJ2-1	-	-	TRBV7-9	CASSGTGFLSDEQFF	TGTGCCAGCAGCGGTACAGGGTTTTTGTCGGATGAGCAGTTCTTC
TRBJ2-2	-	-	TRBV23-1	CASSQQGMNTGELFF	TGCGCCAGCAGTCAGCAGGGTATGAACACCGGGGAGCTGTTTTTT
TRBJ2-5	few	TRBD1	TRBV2	CASSLDRVLRGGETQYF	TGTGCCAGCAGCTTAGACAGGGTATTACGGGGTGGGGAGACCCAGTACTTC
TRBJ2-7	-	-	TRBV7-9	CASDQQGIYEQYF	TGTGCCAGCGACCAACAGGGTATCTACGAGCAGTACTTC
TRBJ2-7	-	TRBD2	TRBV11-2	CASSIGTNPSYEQYF	TGTGCCAGCAGCATCGGGACTAACCCATCCTACGAGCAGTACTTC
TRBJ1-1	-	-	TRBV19	CASTTGGVNTEAFF	TGTGCCAGTACCACGGGGGGCGTGAACACTGAAGCTTTCTTT
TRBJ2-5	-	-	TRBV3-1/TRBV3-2	CASSLKTRSETQYF	TGTGCCAGCAGCCTGAAAACGCGGTCAGAGACCCAGTACTTC
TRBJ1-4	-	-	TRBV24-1	CATSDSGDSEEKLFF	TGTGCCACCAGTGATTCGGGGGATTCGGAGGAAAAACTGTTTTTT
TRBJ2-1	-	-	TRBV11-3	CASSPQGGASYNEQFF	TGTGCCAGCAGCCCCCAGGGGGGGGCCTCCTACAATGAGCAGTTCTTC
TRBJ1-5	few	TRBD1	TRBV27	CASSPGQVAQPQHF	TGTGCCAGCAGCCCAGGACAGGTAGCTCAGCCCCAGCATTTT
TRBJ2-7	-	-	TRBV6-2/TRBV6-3	CASSYGARDYEQYF	TGTGCCAGCAGTTACGGAGCCAGAGACTACGAGCAGTACTTC
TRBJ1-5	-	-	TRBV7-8	CASSSIRDLPDNQPQHF	TGTGCCAGCAGCTCGATCCGGGACTTACCGGACAATCAGCCCCAGCATTTT
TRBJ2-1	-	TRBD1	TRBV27	CASRDRVSNEQFF	TGTGCCAGCAGGGACAGGGTCAGCAATGAGCAGTTCTTC
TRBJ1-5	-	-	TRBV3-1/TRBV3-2	CASSHTGKDQPQHF	TGTGCCAGCAGCCACACAGGGAAAGATCAGCCCCAGCATTTT
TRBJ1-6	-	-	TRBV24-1	CATSDSGPNSPLHF	TGTGCCACCAGTGATTCAGGACCGAATTCACCCCTCCACTTT
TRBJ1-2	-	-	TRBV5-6	CASSLVPRGAGGYTF	TGTGCCAGCAGCTTGGTTCCCAGGGGCGCAGGTGGCTACACCTTC
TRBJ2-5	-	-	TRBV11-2	CASSPGQYQETQYF	TGTGCCAGCAGCCCCGGACAGTACCAAGAGACCCAGTACTTC
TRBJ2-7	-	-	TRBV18	CASSPARSSYEQYF	TGTGCCAGCTCACCCGCCAGGAGTTCCTACGAGCAGTACTTC
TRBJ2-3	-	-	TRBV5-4	CASSLGSDTQYF	TGTGCCAGCAGCTTGGGGTCAGATACGCAGTATTTT
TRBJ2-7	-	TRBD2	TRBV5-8	CASKGSGSWYEQYF	TGTGCCAGCAAGGGGAGCGGGAGTTGGTACGAGCAGTACTTC
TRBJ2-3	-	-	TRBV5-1	CASSLEWGADTQYF	TGCGCCAGCAGCTTGGAATGGGGGGCCGATACGCAGTATTTT